Given below is one TCR beta chain in context. The data are from a study of blood T cell repertoires in COVID-19. Study as a whole: The United States, Italy and Spain provided the acute and convalescent COVID-19 samples. T cells, B-cell-depleted T cells, or PBMCs provided the cDNA or gDNA that served as material.

Data came from immunoSEQ multiplex PCR; TCRdb stores just in-frame clones and leaves some out. The sample has roughly 220,000 clones; just under 85% are singletons. In germline, CDR1 is MNHNY, CDR2 SVGAGI (reference sequence). V was pared by 6 bases and J by 7 bases, with 11 bases of the junction left unmatched. The CDR3 has 14 residues. Clinical history reported by participants formed the basis on which cohorts were assigned. The rearrangement uses TRBV6-6 and TRBJ2-7; TRBD2 matches 8 bases. This sequence originates from a man aged 35 to 55 who had recovered from COVID-19. What was sequenced was PBMCs or T cells enriched from blood (not recorded which). The CDR3 spells CASSPGTRIGEQYF. Written as DNA, the CDR3 is TGTGCCAGCAGCCCCGGGACTAGGATAGGTGAGCAGTACTTC.